The 18 T cell receptor beta chains given below trace back to one sample, sequenced in a study of T cell responses to AZD1222 COVID-19 vaccine listed by TCRdb under 2021. The time point label here, explained by the study, means: about 28 days (+/-7) after the second vaccine dose. Library preparation used the immunoSEQ multiplex PCR assay. TCRdb re-hosts the immuneACCESS table, in-frame sequences only. Its copies lack some clones; in the studies checked, an unresolved V gene accounts for under half of them, and the cause for the rest is not known. This sample has approximately 84,000 clones in its table, and 83% of those were observed once. In total, the top ten clones hold approximately 1.2% of the sample. The input for sequencing was peripheral blood, taken 28 days after the second AZD1222 dose. The receptor source for this set is an adult who received the AZD1222 COVID-19 vaccine.

This chain joins TRBV7-9 and TRBJ2-1; D uncertain. CDR1 is SEHNR and CDR2 is FQNEAQ in the germline V gene (reference sequence). Trimming removed 0 bases from V and 7 bases from J, with 1 base in between. CDR3 length: 11 residues. The DNA for the CDR3 is TGTGCCAGCAGCTTAGCTAATGAGCAGTTCTTC. Its translation is CASSLANEQFF.

The V and J genes are TRBV10-3 and TRBJ2-1; 7 nucleotides align to TRBD1. Germline CDR1 and CDR2: ENHRY and SYGVKD. V lost 3 bases and J lost 2; bases outside the gene matches: 4. The CDR3 totals 15 residues. The CDR3 DNA reads as TGTGCCATCAGTGAAGACAGGGCCCCCTACAATGAGCAGTTCTTC. Residues: CAISEDRAPYNEQFF.

V and J are TRBV21-1 and TRBJ1-5; TRBD1, the table's D call, lacks a check against the DNA. TRBV21-1 is described as a pseudogene. CDR3 length equals 15 residues. The CDR3: CASSPTDSSNQPQHF. DNA for the CDR3: TGTGCCAGCAGCCCGACTGACAGTAGCAATCAGCCCCAGCATTTT.

The chain carries TRBV28 and TRBJ1-2; D remains ambiguous. CDR1 and CDR2 (germline): MDHEN, SYDVKM. The V end lost 7 bases, the J end lost 5 bases, and 11 bases lay between the germline ends. This CDR3 has 12 amino acids. CDR3 loop: CASTQERYGYTF. CDR3 nucleotide sequence: TGTGCCAGCACCCAAGAACGGTATGGCTACACCTTC.

The chain combines TRBV7-2 with TRBJ2-7; D remains ambiguous. Trimming pared 5 bases from V and 3 bases from J, leaving 8 bases between. This CDR3 has 12 residues. Per the germline V gene, CDR1 is SGHTA and CDR2 is FQGNSA. The CDR3 here is CASSRDGYEQYF. For the CDR3, the DNA is TGTGCCAGCAGCCGCGACGGCTACGAGCAGTACTTC.

Only a few counts were recorded for this clone. The chain uses TRBV28 and TRBJ1-1, with D unresolved. Trimming pared 4 bases from V and 7 bases from J, leaving 10 bases between. The CDR3 consists of 12 residues. Germline V CDR1 and CDR2: MDHEN, SYDVKM. CDR3 amino acids: CASSSEKVEAFF. The CDR3 DNA reads as TGTGCCAGCAGTTCCGAGAAGGTTGAAGCTTTCTTT.

The chain couples TRBV9 to TRBJ2-5; D gene uncertain. V dropped 4 bases and J dropped 1 base, with 8 bases sitting between them. This CDR3 is 13 amino acids long. From germline, CDR1 is SGDLS and CDR2 YYNGEE. The CDR3 nucleotides are TGTGCCAGCAGCTTGGGGTCCCAAGAGACCCAGTACTTC. Its translation is CASSLGSQETQYF. Full variable domain (remainder filled in from reference TRBV9 and TRBJ2-5): DSGVTQTPKHLITATGQRVTLRCSPRSGDLSVYWYQQSLDQGLQFLIQYYNGEERAKGNILERFSAQQFPDLHSELNLSSLELGDSALYFCASSLGSQETQYFGPGTRLLVL.

This clone was counted a few times. The chain is built from TRBV6-2 or TRBV6-3 and TRBJ2-7; D unresolved. CDR1 and CDR2 (germline): MNHEY, SVGEGT. V dropped 4 bases and J dropped 6 bases, with 13 bases sitting between them. The CDR3 is made up of 13 amino acids. In DNA, the CDR3 is TGTGCCAGCAGTTTCGTGGACCGTGGCGAGCAGTACTTC. Translating gives CASSFVDRGEQYF.

This chain joins TRBV13 and TRBJ1-6; D not resolved. The CDR3 loop spans 12 amino acids. The ends were cut back, 5 bases at V and 10 bases at J, with 9 bases in the middle. CDR1 and CDR2 (germline): PRHDT, FYEKMQ (reference sequence). CDR3 nucleotide sequence: TGTGCCAGCAGCCAGGTAGGATCACCCCTCCACTTT. This gives the protein CASSQVGSPLHF.

V usage is TRBV7-8 and J usage is TRBJ2-1; TRBD1 matches at 7 bases. The V gene's germline CDR1 is SGHVS and CDR2 FQNEAQ. V lost 3 bases to trimming and J lost 3 bases; unmatched junction nucleotides: 8. The CDR3 contains 16 residues. The CDR3 DNA is TGTGCCAGCAGCTTGGGCAGGGGGAGAGGCTACAATGAGCAGTTCTTC. This codes for CASSLGRGRGYNEQFF.

The chain combines TRBV28 with TRBJ1-1, with a weak D call TRBD1 (6 bases). This CDR3 has 15 amino acids. With 4 bases removed from V and 5 bases from J, the gap between germline ends came to 17 bases. The germline gives CDR1 MDHEN, CDR2 SYDVKM. CDR3 coding DNA: TGTGCCAGCAGTTCCCTCGTAGGGGGGGGAACTGAAGCTTTCTTT. This sequence encodes CASSSLVGGGTEAFF. Using reference TRBV28 and TRBJ1-1 for the parts outside the CDR3, the full variable domain is DVKVTQSSRYLVKRTGEKVFLECVQDMDHENMFWYRQDPGLGLRLIYFSYDVKMKEKGDIPEGYSVSREKKERFSLILESASTNQTSMYLCASSSLVGGGTEAFFGQGTRLTVV.

The table lists this clone with a count of one. This sequence joins TRBV13 and TRBJ2-7, with D perhaps assigned TRBD1 or TRBD2 (5 bases each). Germline V gene data show CDR1 as PRHDT and CDR2 as FYEKMQ (reference sequence). The length of the CDR3 is 13 residues. V lost 5 bases and J 5 bases, leaving 13 bases between the germline ends. CDR3 in DNA: TGTGCCAGCAGCGGCCGACTGGGGGACGAGCAGTACTTC. Amino acid sequence: CASSGRLGDEQYF.

CDR3 residues: CASSLETGYDNYGYTF. Here the CDR3 DNA reads TGTGCCAGCAGCTTAGAGACAGGGTACGATAACTATGGCTACACCTTC. This rearrangement joins TRBV28 to TRBJ1-2; 7 positions agree with TRBD1. There are 16 residues in the CDR3. The germline CDR1 and CDR2 sequences are MDHEN and SYDVKM. V lost 6 bases and J lost 1; bases outside the gene matches: 11.

Only one count was recorded for this clone. V gene TRBV19 combines with J gene TRBJ1-3, with D unresolved. CDR1 and CDR2 (germline): LNHDA, SQIVND (reference sequence). The CDR3 covers 16 residues. With 5 bases removed from V and 2 bases from J, the gap between germline ends came to 16 bases. CDR3 protein: CASSSDPRSPGNTIYF. The CDR3 DNA sequence: TGTGCCAGTAGTTCGGATCCCCGGTCCCCTGGAAACACCATATATTTT.

This clone was picked up one time. The chain combines TRBV6-5 with TRBJ1-5, with D tentatively TRBD1 (5 bases). The V gene's germline CDR1 is MNHEY and CDR2 SVGAGI. This CDR3 has 15 amino acids. V lost 2 bases and J 2 bases, leaving 10 bases between the germline ends. CDR3: CASSYDGGGNQPQHF. The CDR3 region has the DNA TGTGCCAGCAGTTACGACGGAGGGGGCAATCAGCCCCAGCATTTT.

This sequence joins TRBV27 and TRBJ2-1; 9 nucleotides match TRBD2. Germline-derived CDR1 and CDR2 are MNHEY and SMNVEV (reference sequence). The length of the CDR3 is 14 residues. Germline trimming cut 2 bases from V and 7 bases from J; bases unmatched to any gene: 3. CDR3 sequence (DNA): TGTGCCAGCAGTTTAGTGGCGGGAGGGAATGAGCAGTTCTTC. It yields the protein CASSLVAGGNEQFF.

The chain has TRBV19 and TRBJ2-3; D uncertain. This CDR3 spans 16 amino acids. Germline values: CDR1 LNHDA, CDR2 SQIVND (reference sequence). V was cut by 3 bases and J by 1 base, with 14 bases left in between. The CDR3 DNA is TGTGCCAGTAGTATTGAGACCCTTGGTGGCACAGATACGCAGTATTTT. Amino acids: CASSIETLGGTDTQYF.

The chain joins TRBV12-5 to TRBJ2-1, with D possibly being TRBD2 (5 bases). The CDR3 covers 13 residues. The V gene lost 6 bases and the J gene lost 4 bases, with 10 bases spanning the gap. CDR1 LGHNT and CDR2 FRNRAP come from the germline V gene. The CDR3 nucleotides read TGTGCTAGTGGGTTTGGGGAGTACAATGAGCAGTTCTTC. This translates into CASGFGEYNEQFF.